This T cell receptor (beta chain) was recovered during a study of T cell clonotyping in hematopoietic cell transplantation (dated by TCRdb to 2020 to 2022). About the investigation overall: A total of some 140 blood samples were gathered in the study from under 40 consecutive transplant recipients along with their related donors. Patient recruitment ran from 2015 to early 2017, and follow-up continued until late 2020 or death.

The immunoSEQ assay, a bias-controlled multiplex PCR using V- and J-specific primers, was used to amplify TCR beta CDR3 regions from genomic DNA. In a second PCR step, the CDR3 amplicons were tagged with a proprietary barcode plus Illumina adapter sequences. An Illumina MiSeq instrument was used for sequencing of the CDR3 libraries. The study's processing was this. Export and quality control were performed with immunoSEQ Analyzer 3.0, and downstream analyses were performed with R Bioconductor and Immunarch. Only productive rearrangements in the normalized downsampled data set were used to calculate repertoire metrics. In the normalized cohort, a clonotype counted as pathologically expanded if the clonotype was larger than 5 templates. Repertoire diversity was measured with the Inverse Simpson Index. CMV-specificity analyses were carried out on the non-normalized data set to capture all clonotypes. TCRdb provides this immuneACCESS table in a form limited to in-frame rearrangements. Some clones are lacking; in checked studies, under half of them reflect an unresolved V gene, and why the rest are absent is not known. The DNA was the basis for D and trimming; V, J and clone size are from that table. This sample lists tens of thousands of clones; approximately 94% were detected once. The top ten clones comprise less than 1% of the sample.

For TCR beta sequencing, blood samples came from the related transplant donors. Using Nuclei Lysis Solution, genomic DNA was extracted from unfractionated peripheral blood mononuclear cells that were either fresh or cryopreserved. Overall study results and their limits: Broader posttransplant TCR repertoire diversity was predicted by donor and pretransplant recipient Inverse Simpson Index values. Sample size was limited, and cells were not sorted, so CD4 and CD8 repertoire contributions could not be separated. Recipient TCR diversity fell after transplant, with pathologically expanded clonotypes rising progressively from day 30 to day 180. Just a small fraction of recipient repertoires overlapped with donor repertoires, and more than 95% appeared de novo at the given depth.

The CDR3 runs 14 residues from the cysteine to the phenylalanine. The kept DNA is CDR3 alone, 42 bases in frame from the first base. CDR1 and CDR2 are drawn from the germline V gene: SGHTA, FQGNSA. V is pruned by 7 bases and J by 0 bases, leaving 5 bases of the junction without a gene match. Concerning this clone itself: What antigen it recognizes has not been identified. One base away there is no much larger clone; base qualities are not given.

The sequence links TRBV7-2 to TRBJ2-5; 7 bases in the junction line up with TRBD2. Sequencing used peripheral blood mononuclear cells. This sequence was found in a woman aged 45-65 years in good health. Some clones in this sample may be carry-over from other donors' samples. The nucleotides read TGTGCCAGCACCCGGGGAGGGTACCAAGAGACCCAGTACTTC. Translated, this is CASTRGGYQETQYF. When the CDR3 is completed using the reference TRBV7-2 and TRBJ2-5 genes on either side, the full variable domain is GAGVSQSPSNKVTEKGKDVELRCDPISGHTALYWYRQSLGQGLEFLIYFQGNSAPDKSGLPSDRFSAERTGGSVSTLTIQRTQQEDSAVYLCASTRGGYQETQYFGPGTRLLVL.